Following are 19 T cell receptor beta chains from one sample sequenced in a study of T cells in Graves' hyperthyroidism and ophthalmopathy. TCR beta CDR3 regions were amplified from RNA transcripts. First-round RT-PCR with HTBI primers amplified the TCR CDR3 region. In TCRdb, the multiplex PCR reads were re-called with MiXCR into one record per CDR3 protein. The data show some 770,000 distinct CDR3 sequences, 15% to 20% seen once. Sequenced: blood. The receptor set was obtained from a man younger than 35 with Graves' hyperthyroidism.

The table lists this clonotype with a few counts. The CDR3 region is CSARVGNRGQPQHF. In DNA form, the CDR3 reads TGCAGTGCTAGAGTTGGCAACCGGGGTCAGCCCCAGCATTTT. This chain joins TRBV20-1 and TRBJ1-5; the D is unclear. Trimming pared 1 base from V and 6 bases from J, leaving 13 bases between. The CDR3 covers 14 residues. CDR1 and CDR2 from the germline V gene are DFQATT and SNEGSKA (reference sequence).

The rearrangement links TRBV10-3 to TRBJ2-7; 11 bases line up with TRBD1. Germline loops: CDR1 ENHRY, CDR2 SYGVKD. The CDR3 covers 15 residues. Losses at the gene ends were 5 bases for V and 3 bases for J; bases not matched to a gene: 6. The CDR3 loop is CAISFRDRGSYEQYF. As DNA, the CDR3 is TGTGCCATCAGTTTCCGGGACAGGGGGAGCTACGAGCAGTACTTC.

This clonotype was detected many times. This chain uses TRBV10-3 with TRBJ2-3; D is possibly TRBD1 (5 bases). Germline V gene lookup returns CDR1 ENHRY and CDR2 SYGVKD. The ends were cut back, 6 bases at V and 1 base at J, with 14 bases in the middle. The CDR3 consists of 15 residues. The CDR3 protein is CAIRGALSGTDTQYF. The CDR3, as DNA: TGTGCCATCAGAGGGGCCCTCTCGGGCACAGATACGCAGTATTTT.

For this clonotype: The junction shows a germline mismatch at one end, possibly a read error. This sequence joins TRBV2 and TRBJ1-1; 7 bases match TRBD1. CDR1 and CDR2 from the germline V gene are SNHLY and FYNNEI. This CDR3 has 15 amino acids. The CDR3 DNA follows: TGTGCCAGCAGCATAGGGGGCGCGAAGAACACTGAAGCTCTCTTT. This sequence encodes CASSIGGAKNTEALF.

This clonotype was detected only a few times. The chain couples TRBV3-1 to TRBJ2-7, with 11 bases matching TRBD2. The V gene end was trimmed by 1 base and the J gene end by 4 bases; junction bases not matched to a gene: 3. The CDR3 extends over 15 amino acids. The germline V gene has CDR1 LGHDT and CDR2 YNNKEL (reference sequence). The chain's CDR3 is CASSQASGRKYEQYF. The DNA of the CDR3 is TGTGCCAGCAGCCAAGCTAGCGGGAGGAAATACGAGCAGTACTTC.

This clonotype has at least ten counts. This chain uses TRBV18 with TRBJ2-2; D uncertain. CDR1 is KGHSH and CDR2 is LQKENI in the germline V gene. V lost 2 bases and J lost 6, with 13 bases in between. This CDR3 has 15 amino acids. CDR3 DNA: TGTGCCAGCTCACCAACAGAGTTAGAGGCCGGGGAGCTGTTTTTT. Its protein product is CASSPTELEAGELFF.

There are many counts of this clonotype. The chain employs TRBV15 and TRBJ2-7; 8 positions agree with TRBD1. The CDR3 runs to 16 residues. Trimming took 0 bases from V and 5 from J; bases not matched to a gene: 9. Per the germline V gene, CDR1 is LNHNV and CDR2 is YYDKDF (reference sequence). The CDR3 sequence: CATSRDARTGPDEQYF. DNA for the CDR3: TGTGCCACCAGCAGAGATGCCAGGACAGGGCCGGACGAGCAGTACTTC.

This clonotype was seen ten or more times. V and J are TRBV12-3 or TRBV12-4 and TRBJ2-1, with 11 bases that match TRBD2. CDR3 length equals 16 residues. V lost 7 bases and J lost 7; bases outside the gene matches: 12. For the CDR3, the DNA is TGTGCCAGCATTGTGACTAGCGGGGCCCCTGAGAATGAGCAGTTCTTC. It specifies CASIVTSGAPENEQFF.

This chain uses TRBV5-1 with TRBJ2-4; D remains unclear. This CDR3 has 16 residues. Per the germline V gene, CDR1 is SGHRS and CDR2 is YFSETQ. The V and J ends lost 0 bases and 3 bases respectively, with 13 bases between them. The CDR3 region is CASSLDAYPGKNIQYF. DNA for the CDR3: TGCGCCAGCAGCTTGGATGCCTATCCCGGCAAAAACATTCAGTACTTC.

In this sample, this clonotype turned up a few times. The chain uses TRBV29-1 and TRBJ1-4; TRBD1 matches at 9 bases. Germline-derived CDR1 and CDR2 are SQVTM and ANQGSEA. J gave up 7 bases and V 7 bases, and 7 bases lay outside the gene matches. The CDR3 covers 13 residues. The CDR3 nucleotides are TGCAGCGCATCACAGGGGGCGATTGAAAAACTGTTTTTT. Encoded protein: CSASQGAIEKLFF.

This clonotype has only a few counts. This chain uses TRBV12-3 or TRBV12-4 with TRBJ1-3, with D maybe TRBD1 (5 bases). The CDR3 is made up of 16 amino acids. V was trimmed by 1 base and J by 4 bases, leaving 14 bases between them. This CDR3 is CASSLVGTRGGNTIYF. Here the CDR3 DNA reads TGTGCCAGCAGTTTAGTAGGGACGCGGGGCGGAAACACCATATATTTT.

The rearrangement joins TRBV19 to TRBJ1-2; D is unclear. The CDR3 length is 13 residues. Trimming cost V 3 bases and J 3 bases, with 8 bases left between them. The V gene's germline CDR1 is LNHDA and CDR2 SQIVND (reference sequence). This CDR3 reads CASSMTEDYGYTF. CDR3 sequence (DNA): TGTGCCAGTAGTATGACCGAAGACTATGGCTACACCTTC.

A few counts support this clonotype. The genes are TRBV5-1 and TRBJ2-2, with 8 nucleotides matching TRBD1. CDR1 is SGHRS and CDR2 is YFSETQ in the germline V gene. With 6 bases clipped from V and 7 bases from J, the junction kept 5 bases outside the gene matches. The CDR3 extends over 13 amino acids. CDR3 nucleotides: TGCGCCAGCAACGGACAGGGAGGCGGGGAGCTGTTTTTT. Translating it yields CASNGQGGGELFF.

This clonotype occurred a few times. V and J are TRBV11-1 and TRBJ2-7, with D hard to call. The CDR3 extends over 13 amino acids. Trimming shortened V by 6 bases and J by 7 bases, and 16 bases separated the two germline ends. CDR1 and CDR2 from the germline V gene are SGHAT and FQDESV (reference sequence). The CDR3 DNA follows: TGTGCCAGCAGTTTTGGGTCCTGGGATGAGCAGTACTTC. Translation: CASSFGSWDEQYF.

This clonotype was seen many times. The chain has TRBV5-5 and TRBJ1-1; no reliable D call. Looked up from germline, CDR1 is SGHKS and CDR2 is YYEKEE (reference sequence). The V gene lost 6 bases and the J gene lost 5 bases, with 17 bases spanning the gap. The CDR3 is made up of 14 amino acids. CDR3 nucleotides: TGTGCCAGCAATAAACAGAATCCTGGGACTGAAGCTTTCTTT. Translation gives CASNKQNPGTEAFF. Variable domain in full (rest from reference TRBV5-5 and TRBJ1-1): DAGVTQSPTHLIKTRGQQVTLRCSPISGHKSVSWYQQVLGQGPQFIFQYYEKEERGRGNFPDRFSARQFPNYSSELNVNALLLGDSALYLCASNKQNPGTEAFFGQGTRLTVV.

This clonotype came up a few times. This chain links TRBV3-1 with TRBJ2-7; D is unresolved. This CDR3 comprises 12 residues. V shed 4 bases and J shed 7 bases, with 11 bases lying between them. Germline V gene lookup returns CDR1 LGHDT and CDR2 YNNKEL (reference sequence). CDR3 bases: TGTGCCAGCAGCCCTCGTAGTTGGGAGCAGTACTTC. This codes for CASSPRSWEQYF.

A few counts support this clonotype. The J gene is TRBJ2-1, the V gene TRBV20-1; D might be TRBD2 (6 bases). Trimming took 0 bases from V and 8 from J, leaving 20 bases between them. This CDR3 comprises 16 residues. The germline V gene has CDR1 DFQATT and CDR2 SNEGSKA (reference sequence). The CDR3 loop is CSARDSGLANPHEQFF. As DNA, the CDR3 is TGCAGTGCTAGAGATTCAGGGCTAGCGAACCCGCATGAGCAGTTCTTC.

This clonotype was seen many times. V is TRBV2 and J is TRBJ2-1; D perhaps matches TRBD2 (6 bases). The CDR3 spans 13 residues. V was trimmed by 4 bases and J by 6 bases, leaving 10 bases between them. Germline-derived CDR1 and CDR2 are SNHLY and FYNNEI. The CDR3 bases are TGTGCCAGCAGTGCCGCGGGGCCCAATGAGCAGTTCTTC. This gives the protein CASSAAGPNEQFF.

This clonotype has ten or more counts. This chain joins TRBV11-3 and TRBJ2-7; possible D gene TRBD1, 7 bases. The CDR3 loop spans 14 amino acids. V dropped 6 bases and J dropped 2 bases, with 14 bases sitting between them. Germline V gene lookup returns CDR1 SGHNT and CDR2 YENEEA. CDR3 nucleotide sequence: TGTGCCAGCAGTTTTTTCAGGGGGGCCTACGAGCAGTACTTC. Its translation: CASSFFRGAYEQYF. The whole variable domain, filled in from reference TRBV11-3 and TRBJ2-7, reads EAGVVQSPRYKIIEKKQPVAFWCNPISGHNTLYWYLQNLGQGPELLIRYENEEAVDDSQLPKDRFSAERLKGVDSTLKIQPAELGDSAVYLCASSFFRGAYEQYFGPGTRLTVT.